These 16 T cell receptor beta chains share one sample of origin, sequenced in a study of T cell responses to AZD1222 COVID-19 vaccine. Some clones are missing from TCRdb's copy, which holds only in-frame ones; the method was immunoSEQ multiplex PCR. The repertoire holds 150,000 to 200,000 clones, with approximately 94% as singletons. Here the sequenced sample was peripheral blood, taken on day 0 of AZD1222 vaccination. The receptors shown here come from an adult in good health.

This clone was recorded once. CDR3 nucleotide sequence: TGCGCCAGCAGCCAATCACAGAGTTCACCCCTCCACTTT. Its protein product is CASSQSQSSPLHF. The gene calls are TRBV4-1 and TRBJ1-6; D is undetermined. V dropped 2 bases and J dropped 9 bases, with 8 bases sitting between them. This CDR3 contains 13 residues. Looked up from germline, CDR1 is MGHRA and CDR2 is YSYEKL.

There are a few counts of this clone. The J gene is TRBJ2-2, the V gene TRBV20-1; unclear D gene. Per the germline V gene, CDR1 is DFQATT and CDR2 is SNEGSKA (reference sequence). The CDR3 is 9 amino acids. DNA of the CDR3: TGCAGCCATACCGGGGAGCTGTTTTTT. Protein: CSHTGELFF.

This chain joins TRBV9 and TRBJ1-1; 8 bases fit TRBD1. CDR1 and CDR2 from the germline V gene are SGDLS and YYNGEE. The ends lost 5 bases at V and 2 bases at J; junction bases unmatched: 11. This CDR3 spans 16 amino acids. The CDR3 region is CASREGRGLTNTEAFF. The CDR3 region has the DNA TGTGCCAGCAGGGAGGGCAGGGGGCTAACTAACACTGAAGCTTTCTTT.

V gene TRBV19 combines with J gene TRBJ2-7; D may be TRBD1 (5 bases). The CDR3 runs 13 residues. The V end lost 5 bases, the J end lost 3 bases, and 11 bases lay between the germline ends. The germline CDR1 and CDR2 sequences are LNHDA and SQIVND (reference sequence). CDR3 protein: CASSAARGYEQYF. CDR3 DNA sequence: TGTGCCAGTAGTGCCGCAAGGGGCTACGAGCAGTACTTC.

With respect to this clone: One junction end disagrees with the germline gene, perhaps due to a read error. This chain links TRBV11-2 with TRBJ1-3; D is perhaps TRBD1 (5 bases). The CDR3 spans 10 residues. Germline V gives CDR1 SGHAT, CDR2 FQNNGV. The CDR3, as DNA: TGTGCCAGCAGGGGAGGGACGCCGGCCTTT. Amino acid sequence: CASRGGTPAF. Drawing the rest from reference TRBV11-2 and TRBJ1-3, the complete variable domain is EAGVAQSPRYKIIEKRQSVAFWCNPISGHATLYWYQQILGQGPKLLIQFQNNGVVDDSQLPKDRFSAERLKGVDSTLKIQPAKLEDSAVYLCASRGGTPAFGEGSWLTVV.

This clone was seen more than once but under ten times. The J gene is TRBJ1-1, the V gene TRBV27; the D is unclear. Looked up from germline, CDR1 is MNHEY and CDR2 is SMNVEV (reference sequence). Between the trimmed V and J ends, which lost 6 bases and 3 bases, there was a span of 11 bases. This CDR3 is 13 amino acids long. The DNA for the CDR3 is TGTGCCAGCAGCCGCACGTGGGACACTGAAGCTTTCTTT. Amino acid sequence: CASSRTWDTEAFF.

The chain has TRBV9 and TRBJ2-3, with D perhaps TRBD1 or TRBD2 (5 bases each). The germline CDR1 and CDR2 sequences are SGDLS and YYNGEE. This CDR3 has 15 residues. Trimming took 1 base from V and 0 from J, leaving 9 bases between them. The CDR3 spells CASSVWGRSTDTQYF. The CDR3 DNA follows: TGTGCCAGCAGCGTATGGGGACGTAGCACAGATACGCAGTATTTT.

The V and J genes are TRBV9 and TRBJ2-1; the match to TRBD2 covers 8 bases. CDR3 size: 17 residues. Germline loops: CDR1 SGDLS, CDR2 YYNGEE. V lost 2 bases to trimming and J lost 4 bases; unmatched junction nucleotides: 11. CDR3 amino acids: CASSVRLGVAGYNEQFF. The CDR3 region has the DNA TGTGCCAGCAGCGTCCGTCTTGGGGTAGCGGGGTACAATGAGCAGTTCTTC. The full variable domain, completed using reference TRBV9 and TRBJ2-1, is DSGVTQTPKHLITATGQRVTLRCSPRSGDLSVYWYQQSLDQGLQFLIQYYNGEERAKGNILERFSAQQFPDLHSELNLSSLELGDSALYFCASSVRLGVAGYNEQFFGPGTRLTVL.

The chain couples TRBV11-2 to TRBJ2-1; D uncertain. This CDR3 spans 12 amino acids. Trimming stripped 1 base from V and 4 bases from J, with 2 bases between. The germline CDR1 and CDR2 sequences are SGHAT and FQNNGV. CDR3 DNA: TGTGCCAGCAGCTTAGCTTACAATGAGCAGTTCTTC. As protein: CASSLAYNEQFF.

The rearrangement uses TRBV18 and TRBJ2-3, with TRBD2 matching over 9 bases. This CDR3 has 15 amino acids. V lost 3 bases to trimming and J lost 5 bases; unmatched junction nucleotides: 6. Germline V gene data show CDR1 as KGHSH and CDR2 as LQKENI. CDR3 nucleotides: TGTGCCAGCTCACCGACTAGCGGAGACATAGATACGCAGTATTTT. Protein product: CASSPTSGDIDTQYF.

The V gene is TRBV9, the J gene TRBJ1-2, with D unclear. Trimming left V 0 bases short and J 7 bases short, with 19 bases between. This CDR3 has 16 residues. CDR1 SGDLS and CDR2 YYNGEE come from the germline V gene. The CDR3 reads CASSVGEPGPHSGYTF. CDR3 nucleotides: TGTGCCAGCAGCGTAGGGGAGCCAGGACCCCACTCTGGCTACACCTTC.

The rearrangement links TRBV5-5 to TRBJ1-2; 7 positions agree with TRBD1. V was clipped by 4 bases and J by 4 bases; unmatched bases: 7. CDR3 length equals 14 residues. CDR1 is SGHKS, CDR2 YYEKEE, per germline (reference sequence). In nucleotides, the CDR3 is TGTGCCAGCAGCCTTAGACAGGGTGTCTATGGCTACACCTTC. This encodes CASSLRQGVYGYTF.

The chain has TRBV27 and TRBJ2-7; TRBD2 agrees at 12 bases. The CDR3 loop spans 16 amino acids. Germline assignment: CDR1 MNHEY and CDR2 SMNVEV (reference sequence). Unmatched junction bases numbered 5, after V lost 3 bases and J lost 2 bases. The CDR3 here is CASSFSLAGGPYEQYF. The DNA for the CDR3 is TGTGCCAGCAGTTTTTCCCTAGCGGGAGGGCCCTACGAGCAGTACTTC.

The chain employs TRBV6-6 and TRBJ1-5, with D tentatively TRBD1 (6 bases). V lost 6 bases and J 5 bases, leaving 17 bases between the germline ends. This CDR3 is built from 15 residues. Germline CDR1 and CDR2: MNHNY and SVGAGI (reference sequence). CDR3 in amino acids: CASRLETGRDQPQHF. Written as DNA, the CDR3 is TGTGCCAGCAGACTAGAAACAGGGAGAGATCAGCCCCAGCATTTT.

The chain recombines TRBV5-1 with TRBJ1-5, with no clear D. Trimming stripped 0 bases from V and 3 bases from J, with 7 bases between. This CDR3 is built from 14 residues. CDR1 is SGHRS and CDR2 is YFSETQ in the germline V gene. CDR3 in DNA: TGCGCCAGCAGCTTGGGGGGAGACAATCAGCCCCAGCATTTT. It translates to CASSLGGDNQPQHF. Together with reference TRBV5-1 and TRBJ1-5, the CDR3 gives the full variable domain: KAGVTQTPRYLIKTRGQQVTLSCSPISGHRSVSWYQQTPGQGLQFLFEYFSETQRNKGNFPGRFSGRQFSNSRSEMNVSTLELGDSALYLCASSLGGDNQPQHFGDGTRLSIL.

The chain recombines TRBV7-3 with TRBJ1-6; 7 positions match TRBD1. The CDR3 contains 14 residues. Germline V gives CDR1 SGHTA, CDR2 FQGTGA. V lost 5 bases, J lost 5 bases, and 3 bases stayed unmatched. CDR3 DNA sequence: TGTGCCAGCAGCCCGGGGACAGATAATTCACCCCTCCACTTT. This codes for CASSPGTDNSPLHF.